One sample yielded the 29 T cell receptor beta chains listed below, sequenced in a study of type 1 and type 2 diabetes patients. Amplification started from genomic DNA. The TCR beta CDR3 region was amplified using 30 forward and 13 reverse primers. From the multiplex PCR reads, TCRdb called clonotypes with MiXCR, one entry per CDR3 protein. The profile covers some 250,000 distinct CDR3 sequences, with over 45% appearing a single time and about an eighth taken by the ten largest. Sequences were obtained from peripheral blood mononuclear cells (PBMCs). These TCRs come from a man between 18 and 29 years old with type 2 diabetes.

The chain is built from TRBV25-1 and TRBJ2-7, with D hard to call. Trimming pared 10 bases from V and 4 bases from J, leaving 11 bases between. The CDR3 contains 11 residues. Germline CDR1 and CDR2: MGHDK and SYGVNS. The CDR3, as DNA: TGTGCCACCCTAAGAAGTTACGAGCAGTACTTC. Translation gives CATLRSYEQYF.

This clonotype was detected many times. The rearrangement links TRBV14 to TRBJ2-7; no clear D. From germline, CDR1 is SGHDN and CDR2 FVKESK. The ends were cut back, 3 bases at V and 1 base at J, with 7 bases in the middle. This CDR3 has 13 residues. The CDR3 loop reads CASSQIQSYEQYF. CDR3 bases: TGTGCCAGCAGCCAGATTCAATCCTACGAGCAGTACTTC.

V gene TRBV12-3 or TRBV12-4 combines with J gene TRBJ2-7; D remains unclear. The CDR3 has 12 amino acids. Trimming took off 0 bases at V and 6 bases at J, with 6 bases between the two ends. CDR3 sequence: CASSLAAAEQYF. In nucleotides, the CDR3 is TGTGCCAGCAGTTTAGCGGCTGCCGAGCAGTACTTC.

The chain joins TRBV7-2 to TRBJ1-5; D is perhaps TRBD1 (6 bases). Per the germline V gene, CDR1 is SGHTA and CDR2 is FQGNSA. The V and J ends lost 5 bases and 2 bases respectively, with 13 bases between them. The CDR3 is 15 residues long. The CDR3 protein is CASSLVSGGNQPQHF. CDR3 DNA sequence: TGTGCCAGCAGCCTTGTGTCAGGGGGCAATCAGCCCCAGCATTTT.

This clonotype has only one observation. The V call is TRBV20-1, the J call TRBJ1-6, with TRBD1 matching 8 bases. Germline trimming cut 2 bases from V and 7 bases from J; bases unmatched to any gene: 1. This CDR3 region has 13 residues. CDR1 and CDR2 from the germline V gene are DFQATT and SNEGSKA (reference sequence). This CDR3 reads CSARRDRNSPLHF. The CDR3 coding sequence is TGCAGTGCTAGACGGGACAGGAATTCACCCCTCCACTTT.

With regard to this clonotype: At one of its ends the junction is not consistent with the germline gene, which may arise from a read error. This chain connects TRBV19 to TRBJ2-3; D is possibly TRBD1 or TRBD2 (5 bases each). CDR1 LNHDA and CDR2 SQIVND come from the germline V gene (reference sequence). The CDR3 is 17 residues long. CDR3 bases: TGTGCCAGTAGCTCGCTTCTCCGGGACGGGCGGGCAGATACGCGGTATTTT. It specifies CASSSLLRDGRADTRYF.

The chain uses TRBV7-8 and TRBJ1-1, with D unclear. The V gene's germline CDR1 is SGHVS and CDR2 FQNEAQ. This CDR3 comprises 14 residues. Trimming pared 5 bases from V and 1 base from J, leaving 11 bases between. CDR3 sequence reads: CASSPNSKNTEAFF. The CDR3 nucleotides are TGTGCCAGCAGCCCCAACTCTAAGAACACTGAAGCTTTCTTT.

This clonotype was recorded a few times. CDR3 sequence (DNA): TGTGCCAGCCGAACCGGGGGAGCAGATACGCAGTATTTT. It codes for CASRTGGADTQYF. The chain couples TRBV27 to TRBJ2-3, with a weak D call TRBD2 (6 bases). Germline V lookup: CDR1 MNHEY, CDR2 SMNVEV (reference sequence). V dropped 8 bases and J dropped 4 bases, with 13 bases sitting between them. The CDR3 length is 13 residues.

This clonotype was seen a handful of times. The genes are TRBV20-1 and TRBJ2-5; D is unresolved. Trimming removed 3 bases at V and 5 bases at J, with 7 bases between. CDR1 DFQATT and CDR2 SNEGSKA come from the germline V gene (reference sequence). The CDR3 covers 11 residues. The CDR3 bases are TGCAGTGCTAGTGTCGGTGAGACCCAGTACTTC. This gives the protein CSASVGETQYF.

CDR3 loop: CASSLVPGTSGRYRTQYF. The DNA for the CDR3 is TGCGCCAGCAGCTTGGTACCCGGGACTAGCGGGAGATATAGGACCCAGTACTTC. The chain is built from TRBV5-1 and TRBJ2-5, with 14 bases aligning to TRBD2. The junction had 11 bases not matched to a gene; V was cut back by 0 bases and J by 7 bases. Germline lookup yields CDR1 SGHRS and CDR2 YFSETQ. This CDR3 is built from 18 residues.

Turning to this clonotype: At one end the junction does not follow the germline gene, possibly because of a read error. The V call is TRBV10-3, the J call TRBJ2-1, with TRBD2 as a possible D gene (5 bases). The CDR3 extends over 14 amino acids. CDR1 and CDR2 (germline): ENHRY, SYGVKD. This CDR3 is CASSLEGPYNEQFF. DNA for the CDR3: TGTGCCAGCAGTTTAGAGGGCCCCTACAATGAGCAGTTCTTC.

V and J are TRBV20-1 and TRBJ1-1, with unresolved D. The CDR3 spans 16 residues. Trimming stripped 0 bases from V and 0 bases from J, with 14 bases between. Germline V gene sequence: CDR1 DFQATT, CDR2 SNEGSKA (reference sequence). The CDR3 region has the DNA TGCAGTGCTAGAGATCTAAGCGGAAAAGTGAACACTGAAGCTTTCTTT. Protein: CSARDLSGKVNTEAFF.

The V gene is TRBV6-1, the J gene TRBJ1-5; D is uncertain. Per germline, CDR1 MNHNS and CDR2 SASEGT. The CDR3 has 15 amino acids. Between the trimmed V and J ends, which lost 3 bases and 4 bases, there was a span of 13 bases. Written as DNA, the CDR3 is TGTGCCAGCAGTGATTCTGGAAGGCTTAATCAGCCCCAGCATTTT. This encodes CASSDSGRLNQPQHF.

This clonotype was picked up one time. The rearrangement links TRBV5-1 to TRBJ1-5; D ambiguous. Germline V lookup: CDR1 SGHRS, CDR2 YFSETQ. The CDR3 totals 14 residues. Deletions cut 2 bases from V and 3 bases from J, with 9 bases between. The DNA of the CDR3 is TGCGCCAGCAGCTTCGAAGGACCCAATCAGCCCCAGCATTTT. Translated: CASSFEGPNQPQHF.

V and J are TRBV19 and TRBJ2-1; D uncertain. The CDR3 is 13 residues long. The germline V gene has CDR1 LNHDA and CDR2 SQIVND (reference sequence). Deletions cut 5 bases from V and 0 bases from J, with 5 bases between. The CDR3 DNA follows: TGTGCCAGTAGTGGCTACTCCTACAATGAGCAGTTCTTC. This translates into CASSGYSYNEQFF.

The rearrangement links TRBV29-1 to TRBJ2-5; D possibly corresponds to TRBD2 (5 bases). V lost 3 bases and J lost 5, with 10 bases in between. Germline CDR1 SQVTM, CDR2 ANQGSEA. The CDR3 runs to 12 residues. CDR3 DNA: TGCAGCGTTGACCGGGGTGGGGAGACCCAGTACTTC. It codes for CSVDRGGETQYF.

The chain couples TRBV25-1 to TRBJ2-7; TRBD1 matches 9 bases. Trimming at V came to 2 bases and at J to 6 bases, leaving 5 bases not matched to a gene. Germline CDR1 is MGHDK and CDR2 is SYGVNS. This CDR3 is 14 amino acids long. The CDR3 coding sequence is TGTGCCAGCAGTGAAGCCGACAGGGGGAGCGAGCAGTACTTC. Translating it yields CASSEADRGSEQYF.

The chain combines TRBV12-5 with TRBJ2-5; TRBD2 matches at 10 bases. The CDR3 is made up of 14 amino acids. The ends lost 8 bases at V and 2 bases at J; junction bases unmatched: 5. Germline V gives CDR1 LGHNT, CDR2 FRNRAP. The CDR3 region is CASSSGGDQETQYF. The CDR3 bases are TGTGCTAGTTCCAGCGGGGGGGATCAAGAGACCCAGTACTTC.

The V call is TRBV9, the J call TRBJ1-2; D is uncertain. The CDR3 runs to 11 residues. V was trimmed by 0 bases and J by 10 bases, leaving 7 bases between them. In germline, CDR1 is SGDLS, CDR2 YYNGEE. The CDR3: CASSVGGDYTF. The CDR3 region has the DNA TGTGCCAGCAGCGTAGGGGGAGACTACACCTTC. The variable domain in full, with the rest retrieved from reference TRBV9 and TRBJ1-2, is DSGVTQTPKHLITATGQRVTLRCSPRSGDLSVYWYQQSLDQGLQFLIQYYNGEERAKGNILERFSAQQFPDLHSELNLSSLELGDSALYFCASSVGGDYTFGSGTRLTVV.

This chain uses TRBV27 with TRBJ2-7; 10 positions agree with TRBD1. CDR3 size: 15 residues. V was clipped by 5 bases and J by 2 bases; unmatched bases: 6. The germline CDR1 and CDR2 sequences are MNHEY and SMNVEV (reference sequence). The CDR3 bases are TGTGCCAGCAGTGCCCCCGGACAGGGGGCCTACGAGCAGTACTTC. This translates into CASSAPGQGAYEQYF.

This clonotype occurred a few times. This chain joins TRBV28 and TRBJ1-4; D not resolved. V was shortened by 5 bases and J by 5 bases, with 15 bases between the two germline ends. The germline CDR1 and CDR2 sequences are MDHEN and SYDVKM. The CDR3 contains 15 residues. As DNA, the CDR3 is TGTGCCAGCAGTCTTGGGTCAGGTATAAATGAAAAACTGTTTTTT. It codes for CASSLGSGINEKLFF.

This chain links TRBV15 with TRBJ1-4; the D gene is possibly TRBD1 (5 bases). Germline V gene lookup returns CDR1 LNHNV and CDR2 YYDKDF (reference sequence). The length of the CDR3 is 13 residues. Trimming shortened V by 4 bases and J by 8 bases, and 11 bases separated the two germline ends. The DNA of the CDR3 is TGTGCCACCAGCACTAGAGACAGCGAAAAACTGTTTTTT. Its protein product is CATSTRDSEKLFF.

CDR3 nucleotides: TGTGCCTGGAGTAAGGGAGCGGGGGAACCCTACGAGCAGTACTTC. It is translated as CAWSKGAGEPYEQYF. The chain is built from TRBV30 and TRBJ2-7; 8 bases are a match to TRBD2. With 2 bases clipped from V and 2 bases from J, the junction kept 8 bases outside the gene matches. The CDR3 runs to 15 residues. Germline V gene sequence: CDR1 GTSNPN, CDR2 SVGIG (reference sequence).

With regard to this clonotype: The CDR3 does not close with the conserved phenylalanine or tryptophan, likely indicating a read error. No DNA is shown, since the ends of the CDR3 on it are uncertain; the CDR3 is the one TCRdb lists. CDR3: CSARALSQ. V usage is TRBV20-1 and J usage is TRBJ2-6. Germline lookup yields CDR1 DFQATT and CDR2 SNEGSKA (reference sequence). The CDR3 numbers 8 amino acids, ends counted.

A few counts support this clonotype. The V and J genes are TRBV7-2 and TRBJ2-5; 8 positions match TRBD1. Trimming removed 3 bases from V and 7 bases from J; junction bases left unmatched: 10. The CDR3 length is 15 residues. Germline CDR1 is SGHTA and CDR2 is FQGNSA. CDR3 loop: CASSFPRGRIGTQYF. The CDR3 DNA reads TGTGCCAGCAGCTTCCCCAGGGGGCGAATTGGGACCCAGTACTTC.

The chain couples TRBV27 to TRBJ2-7; tentatively, D is TRBD1 (5 bases). Germline CDR1 and CDR2: MNHEY and SMNVEV (reference sequence). V was cut by 5 bases and J by 6 bases, with 14 bases left in between. There are 13 residues in the CDR3. CDR3 in amino acids: CASSELIGAEQYF. The CDR3 coding sequence is TGTGCCAGCAGTGAGCTTATTGGGGCCGAGCAGTACTTC.

This clonotype was seen more than once but under ten times. The J gene is TRBJ2-7, the V gene TRBV20-1; 9 positions match TRBD2. From germline, CDR1 is DFQATT and CDR2 SNEGSKA (reference sequence). The CDR3 extends over 15 amino acids. V shed 6 bases, J shed 6 bases, and the junction held 15 bases outside the gene matches. This chain's CDR3 is CSAPTGTSWVGEQYF. In nucleotides, the CDR3 is TGCAGTGCCCCTACCGGGACTAGCTGGGTAGGCGAGCAGTACTTC.

This clonotype appeared a few times. The chain is built from TRBV5-1 and TRBJ2-7, with 9 bases matching TRBD1. The ends lost 5 bases at V and 6 bases at J; junction bases unmatched: 12. This CDR3 has 15 amino acids. Germline V gene data show CDR1 as SGHRS and CDR2 as YFSETQ. CDR3 coding DNA: TGCGCCAGCAGGAGTGAGACAGGGGGAATGGGCGAGCAGTACTTC. Translation gives CASRSETGGMGEQYF.

The chain links TRBV20-1 to TRBJ1-1, with D perhaps TRBD1 (6 bases). This CDR3 is built from 15 residues. The V and J ends lost 4 bases and 5 bases respectively, with 20 bases between them. Per the germline V gene, CDR1 is DFQATT and CDR2 is SNEGSKA (reference sequence). CDR3 DNA sequence: TGCAGTGCTACAACAGGGACTGTTTCGGGGACTGAAGCTTTCTTT. Translated, it gives CSATTGTVSGTEAFF.